A selection of T cell receptor beta chains follows, all from one sample in a study of T cell repertoires in cytomegalovirus infection. Their antigen targets remain unknown. TCRdb passed the reads through MiXCR, listing each CDR3 protein once. The sample holds around 110,000 distinct CDR3 sequences, roughly a tenth seen once. Sequencing was done on a sample of PBMCs, sequenced either directly or after in vitro stimulation (not recorded which). The source is a human donor in good health (CMV status not recorded). Some clones in this sample may be carry-over from other donors' samples. Each CDR3 is given with its conserved first and last residue. D genes are given only for firm matches. Expanded clones are given a class, and other clones once, few, many or no size at all.

J | V | length | D | size | CDR3 | DNA
TRBJ1-2 | TRBV24-1 | 14 | . | . | CATSGTGRRYGYTF | TGTGCCACCAGTGGTACTGGACGGCGCTATGGCTACACCTTC
TRBJ2-1 | TRBV12-3/TRBV12-4 | 11 | . | many | CASSLSGEQFF | TGTGCCAGCAGTTTAAGTGGGGAGCAGTTCTTC
TRBJ2-3 | TRBV7-9 | 17 | TRBD2 | . | CASSFLGGSGSPDTQYF | TGTGCCAGCAGCTTCCTGGGGGGTAGCGGGAGTCCAGATACGCAGTATTTT
TRBJ1-3 | TRBV24-1 | 16 | . | . | CATSDHTGASGNTIYF | TGTGCCACCAGTGACCATACAGGAGCCTCTGGAAACACCATATATTTT
TRBJ2-3 | TRBV7-2 | 18 | . | many | CASSSPRGGSPSTDTQYF | TGTGCCAGCAGCTCCCCCAGGGGGGGTTCTCCTAGCACAGATACGCAGTATTTT
TRBJ1-2 | TRBV24-1 | 17 | TRBD1 | many | CATSDGGTDLLNYGYTF | TGTGCCACCAGTGATGGGGGGACAGATCTCCTTAACTATGGCTACACCTTC
TRBJ2-7 | TRBV28 | 12 | TRBD2 | many | CASRGLIYEQYF | TGTGCCAGCAGGGGACTAATCTACGAGCAGTACTTC
TRBJ2-1 | TRBV14 | 15 | TRBD2 | many | CASSPTSGSRNEQFF | TGTGCCAGCAGCCCCACTAGCGGGAGTCGCAATGAGCAGTTCTTC
TRBJ2-1 | TRBV7-8 | 13 | . | many | CASSRGSYNEQFF | TGTGCCAGCAGTCGCGGCTCCTACAATGAGCAGTTCTTC
TRBJ2-5 | TRBV7-2 | 14 | TRBD2 | . | CASSLRASGETQYF | TGTGCCAGCAGCTTAAGGGCTAGCGGAGAGACCCAGTACTTC
TRBJ2-1 | TRBV28 | 17 | TRBD2 | many | CASSLWQLAGGDNEQFF | TGTGCCAGCAGTTTATGGCAACTAGCGGGAGGGGACAATGAGCAGTTCTTC
TRBJ2-1 | TRBV5-1 | 14 | TRBD2 | few | CASAGTSASNEQFF | TGCGCCAGCGCCGGGACTAGCGCCTCTAATGAGCAGTTCTTC
TRBJ2-2 | TRBV7-2 | 17 | TRBD2 | many | CASSTAGASRGTGELFF | TGTGCCAGCAGCACAGCGGGAGCCTCACGAGGCACCGGGGAGCTGTTTTTT
TRBJ2-1 | TRBV24-1 | 13 | . | few | CATAAGSYNEQFF | TGTGCCACGGCTGCGGGGTCCTACAATGAGCAGTTCTTC
TRBJ2-3 | TRBV12-3/TRBV12-4 | 20 | TRBD2 | many | CASSLGPSGPNYDSTDTQYF | TGTGCCAGCAGTTTAGGGCCTAGCGGCCCCAACTATGATAGCACAGATACGCAGTATTTT
TRBJ2-3 | TRBV29-1 | 12 | . | . | CSVVGGPDTQYF | TGCAGCGTTGTGGGAGGCCCAGATACGCAGTATTTT
TRBJ1-4 | TRBV12-3/TRBV12-4 | 15 | . | . | CASSRSGRQSEKLFF | TGTGCCAGCAGTCGGAGTGGGCGACAGAGTGAAAAACTGTTTTTT
TRBJ2-7 | TRBV12-3/TRBV12-4 | 12 | . | . | CASRGRGHEQYF | TGTGCCAGCAGGGGACGGGGGCACGAGCAGTACTTC
TRBJ2-2 | TRBV19 | 16 | TRBD1 | . | CASSRGQGAWAGELFF | TGTGCCAGTAGTAGAGGACAGGGGGCCTGGGCCGGGGAGCTGTTTTTT
TRBJ2-5 | TRBV30 | 15 | . | . | CAWSVLSGGPETQYF | TGTGCCTGGAGTGTTCTTTCAGGGGGGCCGGAGACCCAGTACTTC
TRBJ1-2 | TRBV7-2 | 14 | . | many | CASSTIGVIRGYTF | TGTGCCAGCAGCACCATTGGGGTAATCAGGGGCTACACCTTC
TRBJ2-3 | TRBV10-3 | 12 | . | few | CAISEFGDPQYF | TGTGCCATCAGTGAGTTCGGGGATCCGCAGTATTTT
TRBJ2-7 | TRBV19 | 15 | . | . | CASSIVLTAAIEQYF | TGTGCCAGTAGTATTGTCCTGACGGCAGCTATCGAGCAGTACTTC
TRBJ2-1 | TRBV19 | 14 | TRBD1 | . | CASSTRTGYNEQFF | TGTGCCAGTAGTACTCGGACAGGTTACAATGAGCAGTTCTTC
TRBJ2-1 | TRBV29-1 | 15 | . | few | CSASDYSISYNEQFF | TGCAGCGCTTCGGACTACTCCATTTCCTACAATGAGCAGTTCTTC
TRBJ1-1 | TRBV5-1 | 14 | . | few | CASSHGDGNTEAFF | TGCGCCAGCAGCCACGGGGACGGGAACACTGAAGCTTTCTTT
TRBJ1-6 | TRBV10-2 | 15 | TRBD1 | many | CASSRPDRGYSPLHF | TGCGCCAGCAGCAGGCCCGACAGGGGATATTCACCCCTCCACTTT
TRBJ1-1 | TRBV30 | 13 | . | few | CAWQQGMNTEAFF | TGTGCCTGGCAACAGGGAATGAACACTGAAGCTTTCTTT
TRBJ1-6 | TRBV20-1 | 14 | . | . | CSAGADNRNSPLHF | TGCAGTGCGGGGGCGGACAACCGTAATTCACCCCTCCACTTT
TRBJ2-7 | TRBV29-1 | 11 | . | . | CSVKQGLEQYF | TGCAGCGTGAAACAGGGACTCGAGCAGTACTTC
TRBJ2-1 | TRBV10-2 | 15 | . | . | CASSVQGGEYNEQFF | TGCGCCAGCAGTGTTCAGGGGGGGGAATACAATGAGCAGTTCTTC
TRBJ2-1 | TRBV12-3/TRBV12-4 | 14 | . | many | CASSLGGKLNEQFF | TGTGCCAGCAGCCTAGGTGGGAAGCTAAATGAGCAGTTCTTC
TRBJ1-5 | TRBV28 | 15 | TRBD1 | few | CASSLGDSSNQPQHF | TGTGCCAGCAGTTTGGGGGACAGTAGCAATCAGCCCCAGCATTTT
TRBJ1-1 | TRBV7-2 | 15 | . | many | CASSLGVGLTTEAFF | TGTGCCAGCAGCTTAGGAGTAGGCTTGACCACTGAAGCTTTCTTT
TRBJ2-3 | TRBV7-2 | 14 | TRBD1 | many | CASSSTLRDRAQYF | TGTGCCAGCAGCTCGACACTCCGGGACAGAGCGCAGTATTTT
TRBJ1-2 | TRBV11-2 | 12 | . | many | CASSSGDYGYTF | TGTGCCAGCAGTAGTGGGGACTATGGCTACACCTTC
TRBJ1-4 | TRBV15 | 14 | . | few | CATSRGRRVEKLFF | TGTGCCACCAGCAGAGGCCGTCGGGTGGAAAAACTGTTTTTT
TRBJ1-1 | TRBV12-3/TRBV12-4 | 20 | TRBD1 | . | CASSFSHGVIGQGGNTEAFF | TGTGCCAGCAGTTTCTCCCACGGGGTCATTGGACAGGGGGGGAACACTGAAGCTTTCTTT
TRBJ2-5 | TRBV20-1 | 15 | . | . | CSANAERGGRETQYF | TGCAGTGCTAATGCGGAAAGGGGGGGAAGAGAGACCCAGTACTTC
TRBJ1-2 | TRBV9 | 14 | . | . | CASSAQLAGRTQHF | TGTGCCAGCAGCGCCCAATTGGCGGGGCGCACCCAACACTTC
TRBJ1-2 | TRBV4-1 | 14 | TRBD1 | many | CASSQEGTGSSYTF | TGCGCCAGCAGCCAAGAGGGGACAGGATCGAGCTACACCTTC
TRBJ1-1 | TRBV7-8 | 13 | . | many | CASSFTGNTEAFF | TGTGCCAGCAGCTTCACAGGAAACACTGAAGCTTTCTTT
TRBJ2-5 | TRBV7-2 | 14 | . | many | CASSLAVLWETQYF | TGTGCCAGCAGCTTAGCTGTGTTGTGGGAGACCCAGTACTTC
TRBJ1-2 | TRBV12-3/TRBV12-4 | 12 | . | . | CASSLWGAGYTF | TGTGCCAGCAGTTTATGGGGGGCTGGCTACACCTTC
TRBJ2-1 | TRBV6-8 | 15 | TRBD1 | many | CASSYAGTGVNEQFF | TGTGCCAGCAGTTACGCCGGGACAGGGGTCAATGAGCAGTTCTTC
TRBJ1-4 | TRBV19 | 13 | . | few | CASSINRNEKLFF | TGTGCCAGTAGTATAAACAGAAATGAAAAACTGTTTTTT
TRBJ2-5 | TRBV11-2 | 14 | TRBD1 | many | CASSSQGVEETQYF | TGTGCCAGCAGCTCCCAGGGGGTCGAAGAGACCCAGTACTTC
TRBJ1-5 | TRBV12-3/TRBV12-4 | 13 | . | many | CASSLGSNQPQHF | TGTGCCAGCAGTTTGGGGAGCAATCAGCCCCAGCATTTT
TRBJ2-1 | TRBV19 | 16 | TRBD1 | few | CASSIDIWGTGTEQFF | TGTGCCAGTAGTATAGATATATGGGGGACAGGGACTGAGCAGTTCTTC
TRBJ2-1 | TRBV7-2 | 11 | . | many | CASSPVDEQFF | TGTGCCAGCAGCCCAGTTGATGAGCAGTTCTTC
TRBJ2-5 | TRBV20-1 | 19 | TRBD2 | many | CSARAPAVGAGEIQETQYF | TGCAGTGCTAGAGCGCCCGCTGTAGGAGCGGGAGAAATCCAAGAGACCCAGTACTTC
TRBJ2-3 | TRBV19 | 12 | . | few | CASSASENTQYF | TGTGCCAGTAGTGCCTCGGAAAATACGCAGTATTTT
TRBJ2-2 | TRBV5-4 | 14 | . | . | CASSLVGNTGELFF | TGTGCCAGCAGCTTGGTGGGGAACACCGGGGAGCTGTTTTTT
TRBJ2-5 | TRBV28 | 14 | . | . | CASSRGGQQETQYF | TGTGCCAGCAGTCGGGGCGGACAACAAGAGACCCAGTACTTC
TRBJ2-5 | TRBV9 | 16 | . | . | CASSESATVDQETQYF | TGTGCCAGCAGCGAGTCCGCGACAGTTGATCAAGAGACCCAGTACTTC
TRBJ2-7 | TRBV28 | 16 | TRBD2 | many | CASSSLQGLAGGEQYF | TGTGCCAGCAGTTCCCTCCAGGGACTAGCGGGAGGGGAGCAGTACTTC
TRBJ1-4 | TRBV7-9 | 14 | TRBD1 | many | CASSRQGFLEKLFF | TGTGCCAGCAGCCGACAGGGATTTCTTGAAAAACTGTTTTTT
TRBJ1-2 | TRBV7-2 | 12 | . | many | CASSLRGDGYTF | TGTGCCAGCAGCTTGCGTGGGGATGGCTACACCTTC
TRBJ1-2 | TRBV7-2 | 15 | TRBD1 | many | CASSLGDSVGYGYTF | TGTGCCAGCAGCTTAGGGGACAGTGTGGGCTATGGCTACACCTTC